The clone carrying this TCR beta chain appeared once. The antigen is unknown. The entry originates in a study of OX40 agonist ivuxolimab in advanced cancers. Study details: Patients in dose escalation had liver, melanoma, kidney or head and neck cancers.

General study results and limits: In the 0.1 to 3.0 mg/kg range, CD4+ and CD8+ blood T cells had expanded clonally by week 6.

Using immunoSEQ multiplex PCR, the repertoire was profiled, and TCRdb retains in-frame clones only, with some absent. The sample records approximately 60,000 clones, 81% being singletons. The trim removed 5 bases at V and 10 bases at J, leaving 12 bases unmatched. This CDR3 has 15 amino acids. Germline CDR1 reads SGHNT; CDR2 reads YENEEA. The material sequenced was CD4+ or CD8+ T cells sorted from blood, taken in a trial of the OX40 agonist ivuxolimab. The sequence derives from an adult with an advanced solid tumor such as melanoma, head and neck, liver or kidney cancer. The rearrangement links TRBV11-3 to TRBJ2-2; 8 bases match TRBD2. The CDR3 loop reads CASSRGAAGVEELFF. The CDR3 coding sequence is TGTGCCAGCAGCCGGGGGGCAGCGGGGGTTGAGGAGCTGTTTTTT.